This T cell receptor (beta chain) was profiled in a study of glioma-infiltrating T cells after dendritic cell vaccination (dated by TCRdb to the mid-2010s). About the study as a whole: Of the approximately 15 glioblastoma patients in the cohort, all drawn from Phase I and II dendritic cell vaccination trials, 9 were newly diagnosed and 6 had recurrent disease. Between about 2002 and 2013, patients were given autologous tumor lysate-pulsed dendritic cell vaccination. The vaccine consisted of monocyte-derived dendritic cells cultured roughly 7 days with IL-4 and GM-CSF, then pulsed overnight with autologous tumor lysate. Each patient got three intradermal injections of the dendritic cell vaccine, spaced at biweekly intervals, in the arm below the axilla. In glioblastoma patients vaccinated with dendritic cells, deep sequencing of TCR beta CDR3 regions served to measure the amount of tumor-infiltrating lymphocytes and to compare repertoires between tumor and blood. TCR sequencing metrics, including TIL content and tumor-blood repertoire overlap, were correlated with survival after dendritic cell vaccination. What the authors observed across the whole study: Longer time to progression and overall survival after dendritic cell vaccination were predicted by higher estimated pretreatment TIL content. TCR clonality showed no direct relationship with survival, which suggests that a diverse polyclonal response may matter. The cohort was small and heterogeneous, few patients had complete blood and tumor sets, and even fewer had initial-recurrent tumor pairs. The three-group TCR overlap response model was characterized as speculative, and prospective validation of the model was stated to be required.

TCRB CDR3 regions were amplified from around 1.9 ug genomic DNA, or all available DNA if less, using the immunoSEQ assay. Multiplex PCR used 60 forward primers for TCR V beta segments and 13 reverse primers for J beta segments. Synthetic control templates were spiked into each sample at limiting dilution to estimate reads per starting template. The Illumina HiSeq System generated sequencing reads of 87 bp. The study's processing was this. PCR and sequencing errors were removed by merging closely related sequences with a nearest neighbor algorithm. TCR overlap was measured as the percentage of unique tumor TCR beta sequences that were also present in the peripheral blood of the same patient. TCRdb carries this immuneACCESS record with in-frame sequences only. Its versions omit some clonotypes, under half of them owing to an unresolved V gene in the studies checked, with the rest unexplained. V and J calls and clone size follow that table, whereas D and trimming were derived from the DNA. The sample yields 95,000 or so clones; over 75% were counted once. About 3.2% of the sample is taken by the ten largest.

Remarks on this clone: Its recognized antigen is unknown. Per-base quality was not reported, and no clone a single base away is much larger than it.

Patients were selected for having adequate residual fresh-frozen tumor tissue and more than two years of available survival data. An isocitrate dehydrogenase mutation was not carried by any of the glioblastoma patients, although molecular status was otherwise variable. PBMC were collected before vaccination, two weeks after the third vaccination, and at tumor progression when it occurred. The Qiagen DNeasy Blood extraction Kit was used for extraction of genomic DNA. The germline V gene yields SNHLY for CDR1 and FYNNEI for CDR2. V is trimmed back by 7 bases and J by 8 bases, and the junction contains 7 bases that no gene match accounts for. The CDR3 goes from the cysteine to the phenylalanine over 15 residues. The entry retains the CDR3 DNA only, 45 bases that are in frame from base 1.

The starting material was blood, obtained before dendritic cell vaccination. The receptor comes from a human donor with glioblastoma. The receptor chain draws on TRBV2 and TRBJ2-1, and TRBD2 matches 14 of the central bases. The CDR3 sequence is CASTSGLAGVHEQFF. The DNA is TGTGCCAGCACTTCGGGACTAGCGGGAGTCCATGAGCAGTTCTTC.